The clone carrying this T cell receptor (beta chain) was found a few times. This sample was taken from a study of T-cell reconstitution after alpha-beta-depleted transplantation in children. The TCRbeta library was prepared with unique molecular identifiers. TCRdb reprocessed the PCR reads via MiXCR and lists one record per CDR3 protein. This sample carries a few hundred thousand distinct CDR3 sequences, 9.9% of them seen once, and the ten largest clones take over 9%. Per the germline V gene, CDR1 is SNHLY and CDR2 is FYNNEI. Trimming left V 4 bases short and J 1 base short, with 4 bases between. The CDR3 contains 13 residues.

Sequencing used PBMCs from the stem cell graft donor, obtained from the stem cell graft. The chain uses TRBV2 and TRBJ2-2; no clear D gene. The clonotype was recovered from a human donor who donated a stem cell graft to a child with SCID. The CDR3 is CASSVLNTGELFF. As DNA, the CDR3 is TGTGCCAGCAGTGTTTTGAACACCGGGGAGCTGTTTTTT.